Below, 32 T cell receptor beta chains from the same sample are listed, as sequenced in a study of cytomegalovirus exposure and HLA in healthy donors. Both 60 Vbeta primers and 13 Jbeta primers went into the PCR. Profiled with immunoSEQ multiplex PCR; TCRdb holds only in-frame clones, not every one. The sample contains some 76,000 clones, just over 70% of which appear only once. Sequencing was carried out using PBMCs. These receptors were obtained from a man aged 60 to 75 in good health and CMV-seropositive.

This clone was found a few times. In nucleotides, the CDR3 is TGTGCCAGCAGTCCAGGGATTAATCAGCCCCAGCATTTT. It translates to CASSPGINQPQHF. This chain uses TRBV6-5 with TRBJ1-5; possible D gene TRBD1, 5 bases. V lost 5 bases and J 4 bases, leaving 9 bases between the germline ends. Germline V gene lookup returns CDR1 MNHEY and CDR2 SVGAGI. The CDR3 runs to 13 residues.

The CDR3 sequence: CASSLTPQDTQYF. For the CDR3, the DNA is TGTGCCAGCAGCCTGACACCACAGGATACGCAGTATTTT. This chain joins TRBV7-2 and TRBJ2-3, with D unclear. The V end lost 5 bases, the J end lost 6 bases, and 12 bases lay between the germline ends. The CDR3 spans 13 residues. Germline assignment: CDR1 SGHTA and CDR2 FQGNSA.

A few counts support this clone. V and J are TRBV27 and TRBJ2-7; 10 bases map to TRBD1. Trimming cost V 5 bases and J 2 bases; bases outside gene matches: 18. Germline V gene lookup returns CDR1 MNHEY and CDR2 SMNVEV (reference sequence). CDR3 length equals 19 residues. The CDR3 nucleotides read TGTGCCAGCAGTAAATATTCCTTAACCGGGACAGGGGACCCCTACGAGCAGTACTTC. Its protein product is CASSKYSLTGTGDPYEQYF.

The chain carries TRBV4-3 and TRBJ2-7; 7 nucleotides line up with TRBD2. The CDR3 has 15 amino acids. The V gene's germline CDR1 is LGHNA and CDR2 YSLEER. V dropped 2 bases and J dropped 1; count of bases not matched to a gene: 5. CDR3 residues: CASSQLGGESYEQYF. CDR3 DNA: TGCGCCAGCAGCCAACTGGGGGGGGAATCCTACGAGCAGTACTTC.

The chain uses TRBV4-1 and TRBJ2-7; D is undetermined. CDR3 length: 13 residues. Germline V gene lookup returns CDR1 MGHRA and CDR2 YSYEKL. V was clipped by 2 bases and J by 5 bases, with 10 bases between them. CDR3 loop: CASSQPPINEQYF. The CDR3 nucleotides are TGCGCCAGCAGCCAACCCCCCATCAACGAGCAGTACTTC.

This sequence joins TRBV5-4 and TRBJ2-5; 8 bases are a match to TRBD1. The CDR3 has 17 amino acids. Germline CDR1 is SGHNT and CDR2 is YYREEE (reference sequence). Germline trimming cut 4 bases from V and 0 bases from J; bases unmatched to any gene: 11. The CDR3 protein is CASSPAWTGIDQETQYF. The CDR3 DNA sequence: TGTGCCAGCAGCCCCGCCTGGACAGGGATAGACCAAGAGACCCAGTACTTC. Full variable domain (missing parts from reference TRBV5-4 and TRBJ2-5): ETGVTQSPTHLIKTRGQQVTLRCSSQSGHNTVSWYQQALGQGPQFIFQYYREEENGRGNFPPRFSGLQFPNYSSELNVNALELDDSALYLCASSPAWTGIDQETQYFGPGTRLLVL.

The CDR3 protein is CASSLQSGAFF. In DNA, the CDR3 is TGTGCCAGCAGCTTGCAATCGGGAGCTTTCTTT. This chain links TRBV5-8 with TRBJ1-1; D gene ambiguous. Germline-derived CDR1 and CDR2 are SGHTS and YDEGEE. Trimming shortened V by 1 base and J by 10 bases, and 8 bases separated the two germline ends. The CDR3 extends over 11 amino acids.

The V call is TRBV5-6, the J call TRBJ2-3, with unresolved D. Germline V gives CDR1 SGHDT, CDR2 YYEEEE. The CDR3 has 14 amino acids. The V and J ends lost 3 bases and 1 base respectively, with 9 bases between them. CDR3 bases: TGTGCCAGCAGCTCCGCGCGAGGCACAGATACGCAGTATTTT. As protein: CASSSARGTDTQYF. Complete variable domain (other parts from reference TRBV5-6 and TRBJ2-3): DAGVTQSPTHLIKTRGQQVTLRCSPKSGHDTVSWYQQALGQGPQFIFQYYEEEERQRGNFPDRFSGHQFPNYSSELNVNALLLGDSALYLCASSSARGTDTQYFGPGTRLTVL.

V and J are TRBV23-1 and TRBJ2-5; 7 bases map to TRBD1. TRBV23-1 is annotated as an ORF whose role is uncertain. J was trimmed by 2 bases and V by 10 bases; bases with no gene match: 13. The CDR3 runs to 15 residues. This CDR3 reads CATPGVVTGQETQYF. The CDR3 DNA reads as TGCGCCACCCCCGGGGTTGTGACAGGGCAAGAGACCCAGTACTTC.

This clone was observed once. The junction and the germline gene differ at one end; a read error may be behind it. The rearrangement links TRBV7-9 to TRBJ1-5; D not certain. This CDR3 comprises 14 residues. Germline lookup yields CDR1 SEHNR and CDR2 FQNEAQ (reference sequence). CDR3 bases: TGTTCCAGCAGCTTAGGGAGAATTGATCAGCCCCAGCATTTT. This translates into CSSSLGRIDQPQHF. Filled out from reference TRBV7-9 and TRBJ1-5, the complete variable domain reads DTGVSQNPRHKITKRGQNVTFRCDPISEHNRLYWYRQTLGQGPEFLTYFQNEAQLEKSRLLSDRFSAERPKGSFSTLEIQRTEQGDSAMYLCSSSLGRIDQPQHFGDGTRLSIL.

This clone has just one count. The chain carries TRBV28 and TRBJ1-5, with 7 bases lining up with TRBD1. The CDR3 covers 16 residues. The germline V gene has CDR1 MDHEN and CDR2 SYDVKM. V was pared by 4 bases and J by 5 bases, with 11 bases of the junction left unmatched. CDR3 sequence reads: CASSSRDDRDYQPQHF. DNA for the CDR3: TGTGCCAGCAGTTCCCGAGACGACAGGGACTATCAGCCCCAGCATTTT.

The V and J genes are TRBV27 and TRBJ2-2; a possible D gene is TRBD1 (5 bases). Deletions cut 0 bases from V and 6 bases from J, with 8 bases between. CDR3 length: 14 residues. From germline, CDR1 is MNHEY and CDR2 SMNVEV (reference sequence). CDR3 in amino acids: CASSLSPGSGELFF. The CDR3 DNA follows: TGTGCCAGCAGTTTATCCCCAGGGTCCGGGGAGCTGTTTTTT.

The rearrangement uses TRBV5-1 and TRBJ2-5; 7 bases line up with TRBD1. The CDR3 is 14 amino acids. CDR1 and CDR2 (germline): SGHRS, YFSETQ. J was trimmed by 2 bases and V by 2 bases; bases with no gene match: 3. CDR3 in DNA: TGCGCCAGCAGCTTTCAGGGACAGCAAGAGACCCAGTACTTC. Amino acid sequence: CASSFQGQQETQYF.

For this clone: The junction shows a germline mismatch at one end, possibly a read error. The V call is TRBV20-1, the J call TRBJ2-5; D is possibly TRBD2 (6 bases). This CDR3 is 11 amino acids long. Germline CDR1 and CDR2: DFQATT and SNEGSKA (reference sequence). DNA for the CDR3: TGTGGCCCAGCGGGTCAAGAGACCCAGTACTTC. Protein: CGPAGQETQYF.

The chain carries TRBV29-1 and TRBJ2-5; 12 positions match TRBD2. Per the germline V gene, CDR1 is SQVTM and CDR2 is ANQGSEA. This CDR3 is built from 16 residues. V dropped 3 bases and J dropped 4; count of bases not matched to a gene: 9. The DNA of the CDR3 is TGCAGCGTTGAGGTGACTAGCGGGGGTTGGAGAGAGACCCAGTACTTC. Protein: CSVEVTSGGWRETQYF.

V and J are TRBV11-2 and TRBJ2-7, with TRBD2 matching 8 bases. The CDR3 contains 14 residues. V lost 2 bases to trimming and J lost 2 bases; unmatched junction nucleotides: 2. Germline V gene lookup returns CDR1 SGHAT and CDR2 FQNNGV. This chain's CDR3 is CASSLFGGAYEQYF. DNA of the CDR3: TGTGCCAGCAGCTTATTCGGGGGGGCCTACGAGCAGTACTTC.

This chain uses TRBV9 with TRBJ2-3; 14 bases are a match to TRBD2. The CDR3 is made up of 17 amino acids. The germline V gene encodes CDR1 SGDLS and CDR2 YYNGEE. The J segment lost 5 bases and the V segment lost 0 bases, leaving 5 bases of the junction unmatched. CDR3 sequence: CASSVDGTSGGGDTQYF. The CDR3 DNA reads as TGTGCCAGCAGCGTAGATGGGACTAGCGGGGGAGGAGATACGCAGTATTTT.

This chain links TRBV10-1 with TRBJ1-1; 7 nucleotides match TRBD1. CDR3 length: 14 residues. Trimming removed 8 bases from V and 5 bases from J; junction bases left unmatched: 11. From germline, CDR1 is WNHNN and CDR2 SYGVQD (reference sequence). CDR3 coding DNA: TGCGCCAGCGGAACCGGGACAGACCCGACTGAAGCTTTCTTT. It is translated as CASGTGTDPTEAFF.

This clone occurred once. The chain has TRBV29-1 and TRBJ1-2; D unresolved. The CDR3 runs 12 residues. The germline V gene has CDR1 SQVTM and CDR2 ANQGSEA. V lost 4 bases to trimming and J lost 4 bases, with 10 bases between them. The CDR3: CSVGEGGYGYTF. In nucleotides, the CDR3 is TGCAGCGTTGGGGAGGGCGGCTATGGCTACACCTTC.

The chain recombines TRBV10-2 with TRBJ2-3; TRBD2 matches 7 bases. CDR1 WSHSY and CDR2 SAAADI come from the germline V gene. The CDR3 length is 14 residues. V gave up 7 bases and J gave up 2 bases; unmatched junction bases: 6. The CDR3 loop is CASKWRENTDTQYF. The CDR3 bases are TGCGCCAGCAAGTGGCGGGAGAACACAGATACGCAGTATTTT.

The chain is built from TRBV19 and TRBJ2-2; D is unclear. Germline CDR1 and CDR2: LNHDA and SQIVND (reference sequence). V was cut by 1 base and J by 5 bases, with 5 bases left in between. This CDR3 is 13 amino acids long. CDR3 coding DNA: TGTGCCAGTAGTATAGCTACTACCGGGGAGCTGTTTTTT. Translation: CASSIATTGELFF.

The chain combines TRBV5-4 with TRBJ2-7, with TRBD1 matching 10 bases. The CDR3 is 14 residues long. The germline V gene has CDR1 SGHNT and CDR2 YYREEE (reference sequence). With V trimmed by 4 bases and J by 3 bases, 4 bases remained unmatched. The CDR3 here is CASSAGTGDYEQYF. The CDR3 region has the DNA TGTGCCAGCAGCGCCGGGACAGGGGACTACGAGCAGTACTTC.

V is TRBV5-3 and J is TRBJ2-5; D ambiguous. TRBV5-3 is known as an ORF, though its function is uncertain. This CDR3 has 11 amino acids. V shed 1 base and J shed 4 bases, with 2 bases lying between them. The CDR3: CARSLRETQYF. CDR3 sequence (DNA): TGTGCCAGAAGCTTGCGAGAGACCCAGTACTTC.

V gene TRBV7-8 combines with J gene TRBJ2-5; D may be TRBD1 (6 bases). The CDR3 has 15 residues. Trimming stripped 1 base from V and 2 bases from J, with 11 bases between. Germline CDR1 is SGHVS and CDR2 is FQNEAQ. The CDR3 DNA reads TGTGCCAGCAGCTTAGTGGTCAGGGGACAAGAGACCCAGTACTTC. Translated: CASSLVVRGQETQYF.

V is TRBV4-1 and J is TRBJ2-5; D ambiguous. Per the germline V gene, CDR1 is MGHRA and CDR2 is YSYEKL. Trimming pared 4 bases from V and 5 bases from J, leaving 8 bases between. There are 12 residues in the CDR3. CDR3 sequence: CASSPVGETQYF. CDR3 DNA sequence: TGCGCCAGCAGCCCGGTCGGGGAGACCCAGTACTTC.

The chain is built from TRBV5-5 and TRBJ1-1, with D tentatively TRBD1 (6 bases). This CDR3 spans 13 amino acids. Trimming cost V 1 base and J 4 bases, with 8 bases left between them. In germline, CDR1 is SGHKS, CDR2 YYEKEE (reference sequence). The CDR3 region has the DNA TGTGCCAGCAGCTTGAGGGGGGGCACTGAAGCTTTCTTT. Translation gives CASSLRGGTEAFF.

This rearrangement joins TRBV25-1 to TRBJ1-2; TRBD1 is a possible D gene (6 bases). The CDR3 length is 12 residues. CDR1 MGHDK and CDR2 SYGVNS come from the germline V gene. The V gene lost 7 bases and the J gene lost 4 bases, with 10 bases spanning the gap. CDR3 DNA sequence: TGTGCCAGCATCACAGGGCCCTATGGCTACACCTTC. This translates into CASITGPYGYTF.

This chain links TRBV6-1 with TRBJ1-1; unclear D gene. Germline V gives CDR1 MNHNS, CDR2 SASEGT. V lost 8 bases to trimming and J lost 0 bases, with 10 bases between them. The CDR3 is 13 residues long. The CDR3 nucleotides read TGTGCCAGCCACGCAGAAATGAACACTGAAGCTTTCTTT. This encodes CASHAEMNTEAFF.

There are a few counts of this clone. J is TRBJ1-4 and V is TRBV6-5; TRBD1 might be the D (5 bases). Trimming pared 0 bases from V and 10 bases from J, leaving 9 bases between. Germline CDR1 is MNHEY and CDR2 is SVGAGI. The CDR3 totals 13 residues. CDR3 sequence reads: CASSYSGEGKLFF. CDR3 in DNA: TGTGCCAGCAGTTACTCGGGGGAGGGAAAACTGTTTTTT.

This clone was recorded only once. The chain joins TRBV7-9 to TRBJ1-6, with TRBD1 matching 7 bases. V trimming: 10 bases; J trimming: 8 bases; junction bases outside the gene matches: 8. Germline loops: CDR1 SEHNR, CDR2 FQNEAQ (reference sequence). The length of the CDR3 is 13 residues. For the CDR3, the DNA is TGTGCCACCCTGGGGGACAGCCATTCACCCCTCCACTTT. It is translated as CATLGDSHSPLHF.

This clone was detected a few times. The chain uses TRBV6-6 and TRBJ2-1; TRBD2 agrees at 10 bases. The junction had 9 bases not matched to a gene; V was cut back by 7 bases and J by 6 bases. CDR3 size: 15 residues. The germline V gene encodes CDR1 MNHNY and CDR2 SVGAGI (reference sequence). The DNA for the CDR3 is TGTGCCAGCACCTACTGGGCTAGCGGGAGCAATGAGCAGTTCTTC. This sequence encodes CASTYWASGSNEQFF.

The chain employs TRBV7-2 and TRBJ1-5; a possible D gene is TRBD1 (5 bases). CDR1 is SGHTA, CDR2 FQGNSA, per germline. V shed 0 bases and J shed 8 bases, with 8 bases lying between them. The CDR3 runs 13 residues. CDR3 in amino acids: CASSLAVTEPQHF. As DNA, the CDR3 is TGTGCCAGCAGCTTAGCCGTGACAGAGCCCCAGCATTTT.